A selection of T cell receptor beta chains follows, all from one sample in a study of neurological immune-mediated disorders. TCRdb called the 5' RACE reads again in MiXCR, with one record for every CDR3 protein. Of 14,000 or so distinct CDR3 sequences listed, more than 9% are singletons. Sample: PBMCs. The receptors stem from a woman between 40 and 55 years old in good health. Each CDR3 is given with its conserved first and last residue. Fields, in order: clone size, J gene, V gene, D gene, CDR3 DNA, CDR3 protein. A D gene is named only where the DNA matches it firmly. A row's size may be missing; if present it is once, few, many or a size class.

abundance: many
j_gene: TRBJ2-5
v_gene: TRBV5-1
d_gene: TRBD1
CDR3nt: TGCGCCAGCAGCTTGGTGGGACAGCTTCAAGAGACCCAGTACTTC
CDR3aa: CASSLVGQLQETQYF

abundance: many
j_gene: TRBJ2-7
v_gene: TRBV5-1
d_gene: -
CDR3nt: TGCGCCAGCAGCTTGGTGGGTCCCCACGAGCAGTACTTC
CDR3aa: CASSLVGPHEQYF

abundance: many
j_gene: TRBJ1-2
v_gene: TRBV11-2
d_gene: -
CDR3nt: TGTGCCAGCAGCCCCTTTCCACTTAACTATGGCTACACCTTC
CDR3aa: CASSPFPLNYGYTF

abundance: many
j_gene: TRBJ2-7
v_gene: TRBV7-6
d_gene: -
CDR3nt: TGTGCCAGCAGCTTAGAGGCAGGGGTCTTTTACTACGAGCAGTACTTC
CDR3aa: CASSLEAGVFYYEQYF

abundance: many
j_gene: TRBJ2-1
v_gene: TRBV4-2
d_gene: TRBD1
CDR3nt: TGTGCCAGCGGCGGCTTCCCAGGGGGCAATGAGCAGTTCTTC
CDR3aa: CASGGFPGGNEQFF

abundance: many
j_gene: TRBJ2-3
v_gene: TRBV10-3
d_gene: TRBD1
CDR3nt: TGTGCCATCAGTGTGGACAGGGCGGGGAGTAGCACAGATACGCAGTATTTT
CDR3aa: CAISVDRAGSSTDTQYF

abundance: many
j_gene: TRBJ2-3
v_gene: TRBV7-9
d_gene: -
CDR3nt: TGTGCCAGCAGCTTCGGGGGAGCAGATACGCAGTATTTT
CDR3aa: CASSFGGADTQYF

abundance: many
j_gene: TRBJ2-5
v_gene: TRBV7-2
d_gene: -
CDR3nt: TGTGCCAGCAGCCCAGGAGTGGAAGAGACCCAGTACTTC
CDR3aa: CASSPGVEETQYF

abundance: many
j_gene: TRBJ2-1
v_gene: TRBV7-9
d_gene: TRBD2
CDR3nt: TGTGCCAGCAGCCCGAACCCCCAGGCGGGGGGGCCTCGCAATGAGCAGTTCTTC
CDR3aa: CASSPNPQAGGPRNEQFF

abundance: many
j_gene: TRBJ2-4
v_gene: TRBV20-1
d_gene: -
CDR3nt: TGCAGTGCCACTGAGGTCTTAGCCAAAAACATTCAGTACTTC
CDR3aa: CSATEVLAKNIQYF

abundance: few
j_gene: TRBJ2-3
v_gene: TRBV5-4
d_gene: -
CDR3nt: TGTGCCCTTAGGGACCTACAGGGTTCTAGCACAGATACGCAGTATTTT
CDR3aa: CALRDLQGSSTDTQYF

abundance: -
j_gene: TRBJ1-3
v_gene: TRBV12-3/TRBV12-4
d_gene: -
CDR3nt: TGTGCCAGCAGATATTCCGGGAAAACAGGAGCCTCTGGAAACACCATATATTTT
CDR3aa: CASRYSGKTGASGNTIYF

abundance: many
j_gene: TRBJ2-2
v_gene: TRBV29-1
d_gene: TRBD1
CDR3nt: TGCAGCGTTGAGGGGACAGGGTTTGCCGGGGAGCTGTTTTTT
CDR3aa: CSVEGTGFAGELFF

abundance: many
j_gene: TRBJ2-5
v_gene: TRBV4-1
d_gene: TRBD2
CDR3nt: TGCGCCAGCAGCCAAGGTTTGGCTAGCGGGACTATAGAGACCCAGTACTTC
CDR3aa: CASSQGLASGTIETQYF

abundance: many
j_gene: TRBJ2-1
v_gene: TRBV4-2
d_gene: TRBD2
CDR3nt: TGTGCCAGCAGCCAGACCTCGGGGGGGCGGTTTGAGCAGTTCTTC
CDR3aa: CASSQTSGGRFEQFF

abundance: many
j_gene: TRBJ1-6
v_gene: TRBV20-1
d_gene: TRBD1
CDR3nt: TGCAGTGCTAGGGAAAATGCCGGGACAGGGGGTTCACCCCTCCACTTT
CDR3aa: CSARENAGTGGSPLHF

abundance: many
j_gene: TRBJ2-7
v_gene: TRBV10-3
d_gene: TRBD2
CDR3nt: TGTGCCATCAGTGAAGCGGGAGGTTACGAGCAGTACTTC
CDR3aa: CAISEAGGYEQYF

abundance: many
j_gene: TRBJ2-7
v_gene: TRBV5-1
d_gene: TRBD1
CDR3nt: TGCGCCAGCAGCATCGGGACAGGGGGCGTTGGCGAGCAGTACTTC
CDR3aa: CASSIGTGGVGEQYF

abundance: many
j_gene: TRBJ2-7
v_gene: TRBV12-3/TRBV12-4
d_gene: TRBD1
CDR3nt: TGTGCCAGCAGTTCGGGACAGGGGAGCTACGAGCAGTACTTC
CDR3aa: CASSSGQGSYEQYF

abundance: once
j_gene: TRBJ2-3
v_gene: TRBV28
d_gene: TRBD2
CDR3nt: TGTGCCAGCAGTTTATTATCCCCGCGGGAGGTGGGAAAAATGCAGTATTTT
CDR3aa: CASSLLSPREVGKMQYF

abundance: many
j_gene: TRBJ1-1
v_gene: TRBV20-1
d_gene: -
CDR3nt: TGCAGTGCTAGCCCCCTTAGGAGGGGTCAGAACACTGAAGCTTTCTTT
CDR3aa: CSASPLRRGQNTEAFF

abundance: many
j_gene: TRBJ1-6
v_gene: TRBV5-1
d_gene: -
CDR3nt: TGCGCCAGCAGCTTGGAAGTGGTGGGGGGGAGCAATTCACCCCTCCACTTT
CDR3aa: CASSLEVVGGSNSPLHF

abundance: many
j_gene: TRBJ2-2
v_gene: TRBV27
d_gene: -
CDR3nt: TGTGCCAGCAGTTTGGGCCCGAACACCGGGGAGCTGTTTTTT
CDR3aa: CASSLGPNTGELFF

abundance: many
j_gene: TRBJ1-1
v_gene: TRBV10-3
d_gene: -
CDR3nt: TGTGCCATCAGTGAGAGCCAGACTGAAGCTTTCTTT
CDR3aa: CAISESQTEAFF

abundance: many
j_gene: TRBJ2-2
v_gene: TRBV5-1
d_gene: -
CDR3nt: TGCGCCAGCAGAGAGGGCGGGGAGCTGTTTTTT
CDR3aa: CASREGGELFF

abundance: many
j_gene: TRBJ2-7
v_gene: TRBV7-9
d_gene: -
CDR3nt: TGTGCCAGCAGCTCCAGTTCGCGGGACTACGAGCAGTACTTC
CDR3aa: CASSSSSRDYEQYF

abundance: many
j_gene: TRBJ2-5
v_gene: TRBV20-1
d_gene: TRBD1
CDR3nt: TGCAGTGCTGGAGTTCGGGCGACAGGGGGGGGGACCCAGTACTTC
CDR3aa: CSAGVRATGGGTQYF

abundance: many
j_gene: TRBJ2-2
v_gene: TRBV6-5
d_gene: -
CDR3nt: TGTGCCAGCAGGACCGCCCCCAGGAACACCGGGGAGCTGTTTTTT
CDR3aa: CASRTAPRNTGELFF

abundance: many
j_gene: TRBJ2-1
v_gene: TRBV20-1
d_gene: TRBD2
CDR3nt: TGCAGTGCTACTGGACTAGCGGGCAATGAGCAGTTCTTC
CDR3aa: CSATGLAGNEQFF

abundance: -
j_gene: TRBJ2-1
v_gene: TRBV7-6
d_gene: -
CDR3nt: TGTGCCAACAGCTTAAGCTGGAGGGGGCCTTCCTACAATGAGCAGTTCTTC
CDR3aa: CANSLSWRGPSYNEQFF

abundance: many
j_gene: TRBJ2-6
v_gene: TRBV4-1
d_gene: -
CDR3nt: TGCGCCAGCAGCCAAGATTGGAGTGAGATCGGGGCCAACGTCCTGACTTTC
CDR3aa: CASSQDWSEIGANVLTF

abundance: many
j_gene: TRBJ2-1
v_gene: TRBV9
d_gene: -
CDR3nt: TGTGCCAGCAGCGTAGGCGGTACGACCTACAATGAGCAGTTCTTC
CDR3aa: CASSVGGTTYNEQFF

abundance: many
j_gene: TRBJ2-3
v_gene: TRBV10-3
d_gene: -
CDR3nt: TGTGCCATCAGTGAGTCGATGGCGGATACGCAGTATTTT
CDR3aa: CAISESMADTQYF

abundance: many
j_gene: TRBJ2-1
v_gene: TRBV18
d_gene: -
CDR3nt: TGTGCCAGCTCACCACCGGCGACATCTGGGGATGAGCAGTTCTTC
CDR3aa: CASSPPATSGDEQFF

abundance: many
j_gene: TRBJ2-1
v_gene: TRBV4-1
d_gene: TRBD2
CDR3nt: TGCGCCAGCAGCCAGACTAGCGGGACTTACAATGAGCAGTTCTTC
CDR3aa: CASSQTSGTYNEQFF

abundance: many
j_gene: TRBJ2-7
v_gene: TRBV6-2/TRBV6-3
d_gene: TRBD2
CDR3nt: TGTGCCAGCAGTTACTCAGCTACGACTCGAGTAGCGGGGGACTCCTACGAGCAGTACTTC
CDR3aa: CASSYSATTRVAGDSYEQYF

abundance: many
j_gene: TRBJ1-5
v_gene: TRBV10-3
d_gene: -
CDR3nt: TGTGCCATCAGTGCTAGCAATCAGCCCCAGCATTTT
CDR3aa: CAISASNQPQHF